One sample yielded the 5 T cell receptor beta chains listed below, sequenced in a study of blood T cell repertoires in COVID-19. The method was immunoSEQ multiplex PCR; TCRdb's version includes in-frame clones alone and lacks a portion of them. The sample shows 120,000 or so clones, around 88% of them seen only once. Sample: peripheral blood. All receptors derive from a woman in her forties or fifties with active or convalescent COVID-19.

V and J are TRBV18 and TRBJ2-6, with 9 nucleotides matching TRBD1. Germline loops: CDR1 KGHSH, CDR2 LQKENI. This CDR3 has 17 residues. V was pared by 3 bases and J by 2 bases, with 5 bases of the junction left unmatched. CDR3 in amino acids: CASSPWGQGTGANVLTF. CDR3 coding DNA: TGTGCCAGCTCACCTTGGGGACAGGGTACTGGGGCCAACGTCCTGACTTTC.

The V gene is TRBV11-2, the J gene TRBJ1-5; D not certain. In germline, CDR1 is SGHAT, CDR2 FQNNGV. Trimming pared 1 base from V and 4 bases from J, leaving 5 bases between. The CDR3 runs 13 residues. The CDR3 nucleotides read TGTGCCAGCAGCTTAGGGCAAAATCAGCCCCAGCATTTT. Translation: CASSLGQNQPQHF.

This chain joins TRBV3-1 (or the pseudogene TRBV3-2) and TRBJ2-1, with 9 bases identical to TRBD2. Germline loops: CDR1 LGHDT, CDR2 YNNKEL (reference sequence). The junction had 12 bases not matched to a gene; V was cut back by 3 bases and J by 3 bases. CDR3 length: 18 amino acids. CDR3 sequence (DNA): TGTGCCAGCAGCCAGATCCTTATTCTGACTAGCGGCTACAATGAGCAGTTCTTC. It specifies CASSQILILTSGYNEQFF.

This chain links TRBV19 with TRBJ2-7, with D tentatively TRBD1 (6 bases). The CDR3 extends over 15 amino acids. From germline, CDR1 is LNHDA and CDR2 SQIVND (reference sequence). Trimming took off 7 bases at V and 0 bases at J, with 16 bases between the two ends. This chain's CDR3 is CASKEQGSGSYEQYF. The CDR3 region has the DNA TGTGCCAGTAAAGAACAGGGATCGGGCTCCTACGAGCAGTACTTC.

The rearrangement joins TRBV11-2 to TRBJ2-4, with 12 nucleotides matching TRBD1. J gave up 3 bases and V 2 bases, and 11 bases lay outside the gene matches. CDR1 is SGHAT and CDR2 is FQNNGV in the germline V gene. The CDR3 spans 19 residues. The CDR3 region is CASSLRGQGAGNGKNIQYF. The CDR3 bases are TGTGCCAGCAGCTTAAGGGGACAGGGGGCTGGAAATGGCAAAAACATTCAGTACTTC. The whole variable domain, remainder taken from reference TRBV11-2 and TRBJ2-4, is EAGVAQSPRYKIIEKRQSVAFWCNPISGHATLYWYQQILGQGPKLLIQFQNNGVVDDSQLPKDRFSAERLKGVDSTLKIQPAKLEDSAVYLCASSLRGQGAGNGKNIQYFGAGTRLSVL.